Listed below are T cell receptor beta chains from one sample, sequenced in a study of cytomegalovirus exposure and HLA in healthy donors. The repertoire was sequenced with immunoSEQ multiplex PCR; TCRdb's copy has only in-frame clones and lacks some. In the table there are 150,000 to 200,000 clones, over 75% of which are singletons. Sequenced: PBMCs. These receptors originate from a woman aged 45 to 65 in good health and CMV-seropositive. The CDR3 runs from the conserved cysteine through the conserved F or W. A D gene is named only where the DNA matches it firmly. Not all rows give a size; the values are once, few, many and, for expanded clones, a class.

d_call clone_size j_call v_call cdr3_aa cdr3_nt
TRBD2 few TRBJ2-1 TRBV6-1 CASNTIGGENEQFF TGTGCCAGCAACACTATCGGGGGGGAAAATGAGCAGTTCTTC
- few TRBJ1-3 TRBV6-6 CASRPTGSSGNTIYF TGTGCCAGCAGGCCGACAGGCAGCTCTGGAAACACCATATATTTT
TRBD1 - TRBJ2-7 TRBV4-3 CASSQRVGGTGYEQYF TGCGCCAGCAGCCAAAGGGTGGGGGGGACAGGGTACGAGCAGTACTTC
- - TRBJ1-5 TRBV10-3 CAIIRSYSNQPQHF TGTGCCATTATCCGTAGTTATAGCAATCAGCCCCAGCATTTT
TRBD1 few TRBJ2-7 TRBV2 CASSRTGSGYEQYF TGTGCCAGCAGCAGGACAGGAAGTGGCTACGAGCAGTACTTC
- - TRBJ2-5 TRBV28 CASSPSYRVGAQYF TGTGCCAGCAGTCCATCCTACAGGGTTGGGGCCCAGTACTTC
TRBD1 - TRBJ2-5 TRBV7-2 CASSSQGETQYF TGTGCCAGCAGCTCACAGGGGGAGACCCAGTACTTC
- once TRBJ1-2 TRBV5-6 CASSLAQYGYTF TGTGCCAGCAGCTTGGCACAGTATGGCTACACCTTC
TRBD2 few TRBJ2-3 TRBV5-1 CASSTSSGGGTDTQYF TGCGCCAGCAGCACCTCTAGCGGGGGGGGGACAGATACGCAGTATTTT
TRBD2 - TRBJ2-3 TRBV6-1 CASSEFDSPGSGRGTDTQYF TGTGCCAGCAGTGAATTCGACTCCCCAGGTAGCGGGAGGGGAACAGATACGCAGTATTTT
TRBD1 - TRBJ2-7 TRBV10-1 CASSDGGTGGREQYF TGCGCCAGCAGTGATGGCGGGACAGGAGGGCGCGAGCAGTACTTC
TRBD1 - TRBJ2-7 TRBV2 CASKGDRYYEQYF TGTGCCAGTAAAGGGGACAGGTACTACGAGCAGTACTTC
- - TRBJ1-1 TRBV18 CASSPPGQYGEAFF TGTGCCAGCTCACCACCAGGACAGTATGGGGAAGCTTTCTTT
- - TRBJ2-1 TRBV27 CASRQGAPAYNEQFF TGTGCCAGTCGGCAGGGCGCCCCGGCCTACAATGAGCAGTTCTTC
- - TRBJ2-3 TRBV19 CASSQGTTSDTQYF TGTGCCAGTAGTCAGGGGACTACGTCAGATACGCAGTATTTT
- - TRBJ2-2 TRBV14 CASSQGANTGELFF TGTGCCAGCAGCCAGGGAGCGAACACCGGGGAGCTGTTTTTT
- - TRBJ2-7 TRBV28 CASSNHGGKSPYEQYF TGTGCCAGCAGTAACCACGGGGGAAAAAGTCCCTACGAGCAGTACTTC
- few TRBJ2-3 TRBV7-9 CASSLQGITDTQYF TGTGCCAGCAGCCTCCAGGGGATCACAGATACGCAGTATTTT
- - TRBJ1-1 TRBV5-1 CASSKTPGNTEAFF TGCGCCAGCAGCAAAACCCCAGGGAACACTGAAGCTTTCTTT
- - TRBJ2-7 TRBV28 CASSPPGSRFNYEQYF TGTGCCAGCAGTCCCCCCGGGTCACGCTTTAACTACGAGCAGTACTTC
TRBD2 - TRBJ2-1 TRBV2 CASSDPLAGDVEEFF TGTGCCAGCAGTGACCCCCTAGCGGGGGACGTCGAGGAGTTCTTC
TRBD1 - TRBJ1-1 TRBV9 CASSVGTGTEAFF TGTGCCAGCAGCGTGGGGACAGGGACTGAAGCTTTCTTT
- - TRBJ1-2 TRBV5-1 CASSLVPFGPRETF TGCGCCAGCAGCTTGGTCCCGTTCGGTCCGCGTGAGACCTTC
- - TRBJ1-1 TRBV19 CASSHRVRFMNTEAFF TGTGCCAGTAGTCACAGGGTGAGGTTCATGAACACTGAAGCTTTCTTT
- - TRBJ1-6 TRBV6-6 CASSYQYSPLHF TGTGCCAGCAGTTACCAATATTCACCCCTCCACTTT
TRBD1 once TRBJ1-5 TRBV2 CASSVGLTGSQPQHF TGTGCCAGCAGTGTTGGTTTGACAGGGAGCCAGCCCCAGCATTTT
- - TRBJ2-7 TRBV23-1 CASSQRDTLPQSYEQYF TGCGCCAGCAGTCAACGGGACACTCTGCCACAATCCTACGAGCAGTACTTC
- few TRBJ1-1 TRBV15 CATSPRTDANTEAFF TGTGCCACCAGCCCACGGACAGATGCAAACACTGAAGCTTTCTTT
- few TRBJ2-7 TRBV5-6 CASSLIQGPTYEQYF TGTGCCAGCAGCTTGATACAGGGCCCCACCTACGAGCAGTACTTC